This T cell receptor (beta chain) emerged from a study of identical twins. V was cut by 9 bases and J by 1 base, with 11 bases left in between. The CDR3 runs 14 residues. Germline CDR1 reads KGHDR; CDR2 reads SFDVKD. Each CDR3 protein is one row after TCRdb ran MiXCR on the 5' RACE reads. The sample consists of more than 1.5 million distinct CDR3 sequences, around a third of them appearing once. The sample comprised cord blood. The chain is built from TRBV24-1 and TRBJ2-2; D unresolved. This TCR derives from a newborn girl in good health. The CDR3 nucleotides read TGTGCCACCGGGTCCAGGCTGAACACCGGGGAGCTGTTTTTT. It yields the protein CATGSRLNTGELFF.